A selection of T cell receptor beta chains follows, all from one sample in a study of monozygotic twins with inflammatory bowel disease. After re-calling the 5' RACE reads, TCRdb lists one entry per CDR3 protein, DNA absent. This sample's clone table lists around 400,000 distinct CDR3 sequences. The specimen was blood. Every receptor here comes from a human donor with ulcerative colitis or Crohn's disease, or a healthy co-twin of an affected twin (not recorded which). The CDR3 runs from the conserved cysteine through the conserved F or W. The order of the fields is V gene, J gene, CDR3 protein.

V gene: TRBV6-2/TRBV6-3; J gene: TRBJ2-1; CDR3 protein: CASRGTLIKDEQFF
V gene: TRBV5-4; J gene: TRBJ2-2; CDR3 protein: CASSLDPGTGGTGELFF
V gene: TRBV5-6; J gene: TRBJ2-5; CDR3 protein: CASSTTGLRVETQYF
V gene: TRBV15; J gene: TRBJ2-7; CDR3 protein: CATSREAGDDEQYF
V gene: TRBV7-9; J gene: TRBJ1-6; CDR3 protein: CASSFCPRGPCNSPLHF
V gene: TRBV7-3; J gene: TRBJ1-2; CDR3 protein: CASSTRDRGQKSRGYTF
V gene: TRBV12-2; J gene: TRBJ1-1; CDR3 protein: CASRSDRTFYTEAFF
V gene: TRBV7-2; J gene: TRBJ2-7; CDR3 protein: CASSAGRGRFYEQYF
V gene: TRBV21-1; J gene: TRBJ2-1; CDR3 protein: CASSKRGTNYNEQFF
V gene: TRBV20-1; J gene: TRBJ2-3; CDR3 protein: CSGAMGRLDTQYF
V gene: TRBV5-6; J gene: TRBJ1-6; CDR3 protein: CASRTSSRGIKGSPLHF
V gene: TRBV10-3; J gene: TRBJ2-7; CDR3 protein: CAISLADYEQYF
V gene: TRBV5-1; J gene: TRBJ2-3; CDR3 protein: CASSPPTSGTDTQYF
V gene: TRBV4-3; J gene: TRBJ1-1; CDR3 protein: CASSQARRALTEAFF
V gene: TRBV11-2; J gene: TRBJ2-1; CDR3 protein: CASSRSDEQFF
V gene: TRBV2; J gene: TRBJ1-5; CDR3 protein: CASSVGTPGGGQPQHF